The 26 T cell receptor beta chains reported below all come from one sample, sequenced in a study of blood T cell repertoires in COVID-19. Produced via immunoSEQ multiplex PCR; TCRdb's table is partial and in-frame only. The sample contains tens of thousands of clones, over 85% of which appear only once. The specimen sequenced was peripheral blood. These receptors were obtained from an older man with acute or convalescent COVID-19.

The chain combines TRBV19 with TRBJ2-3; 8 bases match TRBD1. The germline CDR1 and CDR2 sequences are LNHDA and SQIVND (reference sequence). The CDR3 has 17 residues. After removal of 5 bases from V and 1 base from J, the junction contained 11 bases not matched to a gene. The CDR3 nucleotides are TGTGCCAGTAGTCGATCCCCAGGACAGGGACGCACAGATACGCAGTATTTT. Translated: CASSRSPGQGRTDTQYF.

This clone was detected only once. The gene calls are TRBV9 and TRBJ1-2; unclear D gene. Per germline, CDR1 SGDLS and CDR2 YYNGEE. The CDR3 has 14 residues. Between the trimmed V and J ends, which lost 0 bases and 8 bases, there was a span of 14 bases. CDR3 in amino acids: CASSVGNGARGYTF. The CDR3 DNA follows: TGTGCCAGCAGCGTAGGCAACGGAGCTAGAGGCTACACCTTC.

This rearrangement joins TRBV6-5 to TRBJ2-1, with 7 nucleotides matching TRBD2. This CDR3 has 14 residues. Germline CDR1 and CDR2: MNHEY and SVGAGI. Unmatched junction bases numbered 6, after V lost 8 bases and J lost 2 bases. The CDR3 spells CASRPGGPYNEQFF. Here the CDR3 DNA reads TGTGCCAGCCGTCCGGGGGGACCCTACAATGAGCAGTTCTTC.

The chain employs TRBV5-1 and TRBJ1-1, with 7 bases lining up with TRBD1. The V gene's germline CDR1 is SGHRS and CDR2 YFSETQ. V lost 5 bases, J lost 1 base, and 2 bases stayed unmatched. This CDR3 is 13 amino acids long. In DNA form, the CDR3 reads TGCGCCAGCAGGTCAGGGGGGAACACTGAAGCTTTCTTT. Translated, it gives CASRSGGNTEAFF.

The chain uses TRBV5-1 and TRBJ1-1, with D possibly being TRBD1 (5 bases). This CDR3 spans 14 amino acids. CDR1 SGHRS and CDR2 YFSETQ come from the germline V gene. Deletions cut 0 bases from V and 5 bases from J, with 11 bases between. The CDR3 region is CASSLGSGRTEAFF. The CDR3 coding sequence is TGCGCCAGCAGCTTGGGTTCAGGGAGGACTGAAGCTTTCTTT.

The J gene is TRBJ1-1, the V gene TRBV19; D unclear. Looked up from germline, CDR1 is LNHDA and CDR2 is SQIVND (reference sequence). The V and J ends lost 3 bases and 6 bases respectively, with 29 bases between them. The CDR3 loop spans 19 amino acids. This CDR3 is CASSIRRRQTLGGGPEAFF. For the CDR3, the DNA is TGTGCCAGTAGTATTCGGCGACGACAAACCCTTGGTGGTGGTCCTGAAGCTTTCTTT.

The rearrangement joins TRBV10-1 to TRBJ2-2; 8 nucleotides line up with TRBD2. The CDR3 spans 15 residues. CDR1 is WNHNN, CDR2 SYGVQD, per germline (reference sequence). Trimming cost V 5 bases and J 8 bases; bases outside gene matches: 10. The chain's CDR3 is CASSPGLARPGELFF. The CDR3 DNA follows: TGCGCCAGCAGTCCTGGACTAGCTCGTCCGGGGGAGCTGTTTTTT.

This chain connects TRBV5-1 to TRBJ2-2; 9 nucleotides agree with TRBD2. The CDR3 loop spans 16 amino acids. CDR1 is SGHRS, CDR2 YFSETQ, per germline. Trimming at V came to 4 bases and at J to 5 bases, leaving 9 bases not matched to a gene. DNA for the CDR3: TGCGCCAGCAGCGGCTTAGCGGGGGATAGGACCGGGGAGCTGTTTTTT. Protein sequence: CASSGLAGDRTGELFF.

V is TRBV5-1 and J is TRBJ1-3; weak D call: TRBD1 (6 bases). There are 14 residues in the CDR3. Germline assignment: CDR1 SGHRS and CDR2 YFSETQ. Between the trimmed V and J ends, which lost 4 bases and 0 bases, there was a span of 8 bases. DNA of the CDR3: TGCGCCAGCAGCACAGGGAACTCTGGAAACACCATATATTTT. Amino acid sequence: CASSTGNSGNTIYF.

In its sample, this clone was seen once. The chain couples TRBV29-1 to TRBJ1-1; 7 bases map to TRBD1. This CDR3 contains 13 residues. The J segment lost 4 bases and the V segment lost 1 base, leaving 3 bases of the junction unmatched. The germline gives CDR1 SQVTM, CDR2 ANQGSEA. Here the CDR3 reads CSVEAQGGTEAFF. Here the CDR3 DNA reads TGCAGCGTTGAAGCCCAGGGGGGCACTGAAGCTTTCTTT.

The genes are TRBV10-3 and TRBJ2-2; 8 bases agree with TRBD1. The CDR3 consists of 14 residues. Germline values: CDR1 ENHRY, CDR2 SYGVKD. Losses at the gene ends were 4 bases for V and 4 bases for J; bases not matched to a gene: 2. CDR3 coding DNA: TGTGCCATCAGTGGGACAGGGCGCACCGGGGAGCTGTTTTTT. It yields the protein CAISGTGRTGELFF.

The gene calls are TRBV14 and TRBJ2-7; 9 bases match TRBD1. The CDR3 has 15 residues. The ends lost 4 bases at V and 5 bases at J; junction bases unmatched: 9. Germline CDR1 is SGHDN and CDR2 is FVKESK. Here the CDR3 reads CASSRMGDRVHEQYF. CDR3 DNA: TGTGCCAGCAGCCGTATGGGGGACAGGGTCCACGAGCAGTACTTC.

This chain uses TRBV6-5 with TRBJ2-2; perhaps TRBD1 as D (6 bases). The CDR3 has 13 amino acids. From germline, CDR1 is MNHEY and CDR2 SVGAGI. V was pared by 5 bases and J by 5 bases, with 9 bases between. The CDR3 sequence is CASSTGFTGELFF. Written as DNA, the CDR3 is TGTGCCAGCAGTACAGGGTTTACCGGGGAGCTGTTTTTT.

The V call is TRBV3-1 (or the pseudogene TRBV3-2), the J call TRBJ2-1, with a tentative D call TRBD2 (5 bases). CDR3 length: 14 residues. The ends were cut back, 2 bases at V and 8 bases at J, with 13 bases in the middle. CDR1 is LGHDT, CDR2 YNNKEL, per germline (reference sequence). For the CDR3, the DNA is TGTGCCAGCAGCCAACGGACCGGACTGGATGAGCAGTTCTTC. Encoded protein: CASSQRTGLDEQFF.

This chain connects TRBV25-1 to TRBJ2-1; TRBD1 aligns across 9 bases. The CDR3 sequence is 18 residues long. Germline CDR1 reads MGHDK; CDR2 reads SYGVNS. The trim removed 0 bases at V and 6 bases at J, leaving 12 bases unmatched. CDR3 region: CASSEYNADRGALNEQFF. The CDR3 DNA reads TGTGCCAGCAGTGAATATAACGCGGACAGGGGCGCCCTCAATGAGCAGTTCTTC. The entire variable domain, with the rest obtained from reference TRBV25-1 and TRBJ2-1, is as follows: EADIYQTPRYLVIGTGKKITLECSQTMGHDKMYWYQQDPGMELHLIHYSYGVNSTEKGDLSSESTVSRIRTEHFPLTLESARPSHTSQYLCASSEYNADRGALNEQFFGPGTRLTVL.

V and J are TRBV9 and TRBJ2-1, with 7 bases that match TRBD2. V shed 0 bases and J 4 bases; nucleotides not matched to a gene: 4. Germline V gene lookup returns CDR1 SGDLS and CDR2 YYNGEE. This CDR3 contains 15 residues. CDR3 loop: CASSVGWGGYNEQFF. The CDR3 region has the DNA TGTGCCAGCAGCGTAGGCTGGGGGGGGTACAATGAGCAGTTCTTC.

This chain joins TRBV30 and TRBJ1-4; 8 positions match TRBD1. CDR3 length equals 16 residues. V lost 8 bases and J lost 8; bases outside the gene matches: 19. Per germline, CDR1 GTSNPN and CDR2 SVGIG (reference sequence). CDR3 nucleotide sequence: TGTGCCCATGCAGGGCAGGGGGCAGGATTAGAAGAAAAACTGTTTTTT. This sequence encodes CAHAGQGAGLEEKLFF. Looking up the rest from reference TRBV30 and TRBJ1-4 gives the full variable domain: SQTIHQWPATLVQPVGSPLSLECTVEGTSNPNLYWYRQAAGRGLQLLFYSVGIGQISSEVPQNLSASRPQDRQFILSSKKLLLSDSGFYLCAHAGQGAGLEEKLFFGSGTQLSVL.

This clone was observed a single time. The chain recombines TRBV4-2 with TRBJ1-5, with a possible D match to TRBD1 (5 bases). The V end was cut by 4 bases, the J end by 2 bases, with 12 bases between. This CDR3 region has 15 residues. CDR1 is LGHNA, CDR2 YNFKEQ, per germline. The CDR3 region has the DNA TGTGCCAGCAGCCCGGGGGGGGTCGGCAATCAGCCCCAGCATTTT. This gives the protein CASSPGGVGNQPQHF.

The chain is built from TRBV2 and TRBJ1-3; D possibly corresponds to TRBD1 (5 bases). The CDR3 extends over 15 amino acids. The germline V gene has CDR1 SNHLY and CDR2 FYNNEI. The V end lost 6 bases, the J end lost 4 bases, and 16 bases lay between the germline ends. The chain's CDR3 is CASRAGRSRGNTIYF. Here the CDR3 DNA reads TGTGCCAGCAGGGCGGGACGGTCCAGGGGAAACACCATATATTTT.

V is TRBV6-5 and J is TRBJ1-5; D unresolved. From germline, CDR1 is MNHEY and CDR2 SVGAGI. The CDR3 loop spans 15 amino acids. Trimming stripped 6 bases from V and 7 bases from J, with 19 bases between. The CDR3 DNA reads as TGTGCCAGCAGCGCGAGCGGGTATTACAGCCAGCCCCAGCATTTT. It specifies CASSASGYYSQPQHF.

This sequence joins TRBV27 and TRBJ1-1; 9 bases agree with TRBD1. The CDR3 contains 18 residues. The V gene's germline CDR1 is MNHEY and CDR2 SMNVEV (reference sequence). J was trimmed by 5 bases and V by 6 bases; bases with no gene match: 19. The CDR3 bases are TGTGCCAGCAGGCGGATCTTACAGGGGGCCGGGGGGGAAACTGAAGCTTTCTTT. This codes for CASRRILQGAGGETEAFF.

The chain has TRBV5-1 and TRBJ1-2, with 8 bases identical to TRBD1. The germline V gene encodes CDR1 SGHRS and CDR2 YFSETQ. This CDR3 has 14 amino acids. V trimming: 0 bases; J trimming: 7 bases; junction bases outside the gene matches: 5. CDR3 loop: CASSLDQGAAGYTF. CDR3 nucleotide sequence: TGCGCCAGCAGCTTGGATCAGGGGGCGGCTGGCTACACCTTC.

The chain joins TRBV4-2 to TRBJ1-2; TRBD1 agrees at 7 bases. The CDR3 runs to 15 residues. Germline assignment: CDR1 LGHNA and CDR2 YNFKEQ. Trimming cost V 4 bases and J 4 bases; bases outside gene matches: 9. CDR3 protein: CASSPPGQISYGYTF. The DNA of the CDR3 is TGTGCCAGCAGCCCTCCGGGACAGATCTCCTATGGCTACACCTTC.

V usage is TRBV5-1 and J usage is TRBJ1-1; D is perhaps TRBD1 (5 bases). The CDR3 covers 14 residues. V lost 8 bases to trimming and J lost 1 base, with 15 bases between them. CDR1 is SGHRS and CDR2 is YFSETQ in the germline V gene. CDR3 DNA sequence: TGCGCCAGTTCCTCTCAGGACACGAACACTGAAGCTTTCTTT. Translated: CASSSQDTNTEAFF.

The chain recombines TRBV10-3 with TRBJ2-7; D might be TRBD1 (5 bases). The CDR3 length is 16 residues. V was trimmed by 0 bases and J by 3 bases, leaving 15 bases between them. Germline-derived CDR1 and CDR2 are ENHRY and SYGVKD. The CDR3 nucleotides read TGTGCCATCAGTGAGTCTGCGACACAGGACGGCTACGAGCAGTACTTC. This encodes CAISESATQDGYEQYF.

The V call is TRBV30, the J call TRBJ2-6; D uncertain. V was pared by 5 bases and J by 2 bases, with 4 bases between. CDR3 length equals 12 residues. Looked up from germline, CDR1 is GTSNPN and CDR2 is SVGIG (reference sequence). For the CDR3, the DNA is TGTGCCTGGTCCACTGGGGCCAACGTCCTGACTTTC. Its translation: CAWSTGANVLTF.